The T cell receptor beta chain described here comes from a study of human T cells and chemical hapten exposure. Study-level information: Alopecia areata, totalis or universalis was found in mostly female patients. Findings and caveats of the study: Patch test scores rose with PT1 expanded TCR counts, a positive correlation.

One entry per CDR3 protein results from TCRdb running MiXCR on the RACE reads. This sample carries around 67,000 distinct CDR3 sequences, around 7.9% of them seen once, and the ten largest clones take approximately 3.5%. Specified time point: patch test 2, 6 weeks after DPC sensitization. Documented treatment: therapeutic diphenylcyclopropenone sensitization with weekly scalp DPC. The donor pool consisted of alopecia patients aged 18 to 70 years, considered suitable for DPC. The authors' total RNA extraction used unfractionated whole blood. In its sample, this clonotype was seen a few times. What it binds is unknown. The ends were cut back, 3 bases at V and 7 bases at J, with 10 bases in the middle. The length of the CDR3 is 14 residues.

This clonotype originated in a woman aged 45-59 years with alopecia areata. Some clones in this sample may be carry-over from other donors' samples. V usage is TRBV12-3 or TRBV12-4 and J usage is TRBJ1-6; D is unclear. The sample in question was whole blood, obtained in connection with sensitization to the hapten diphenylcyclopropenone (DPC). This CDR3 is CASSFGSGNSPLHF. The CDR3 nucleotides are TGTGCCAGCAGTTTCGGGAGTGGGAATTCACCCCTCCACTTT.